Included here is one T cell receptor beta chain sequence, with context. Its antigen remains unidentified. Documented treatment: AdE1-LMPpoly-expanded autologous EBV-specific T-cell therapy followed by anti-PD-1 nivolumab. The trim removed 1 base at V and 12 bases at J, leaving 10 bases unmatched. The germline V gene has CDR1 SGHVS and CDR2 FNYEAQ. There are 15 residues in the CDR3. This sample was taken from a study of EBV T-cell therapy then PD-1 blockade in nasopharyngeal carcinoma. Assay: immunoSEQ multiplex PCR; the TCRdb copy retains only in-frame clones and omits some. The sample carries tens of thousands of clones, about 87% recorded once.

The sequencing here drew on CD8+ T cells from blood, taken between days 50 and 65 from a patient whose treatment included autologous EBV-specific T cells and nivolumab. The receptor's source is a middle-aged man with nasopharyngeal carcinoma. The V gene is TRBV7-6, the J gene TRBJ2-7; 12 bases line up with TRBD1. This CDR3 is CASSLGGRGQGARYF. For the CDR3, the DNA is TGTGCCAGCAGCTTAGGCGGTCGGGGACAGGGGGCTCGGTACTTC. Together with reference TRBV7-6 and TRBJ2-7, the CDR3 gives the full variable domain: GAGVSQSPRYKVTKRGQDVALRCDPISGHVSLYWYRQALGQGPEFLTYFNYEAQQDKSGLPNDRFSAERPEGSISTLTIQRTEQRDSAMYRCASSLGGRGQGARYFGPGTRLTVT.